A single sample gave rise to the 11 T cell receptor beta chains below, sequenced in a study of response to subunit inactivated influenza vaccine. TCRdb re-called the RT-PCR reads through MiXCR, storing one row per CDR3 protein. Among about 540,000 distinct CDR3 sequences listed, around a quarter were seen once. These data were also filed under a second study, of T cells expressing NK-cell markers. That report adds: The authors made TCR beta cDNA libraries by 5'RACE template switching. This switching added a universal primer site and UMIs.

The specimen comprised CD4+ T cells sorted from PBMCs, sampled roughly 12 days after vaccination. All receptors derive from a man aged 45-65 years who received an inactivated influenza vaccine.

This clonotype was seen a few times. The rearrangement joins TRBV6-5 to TRBJ2-7, with 7 nucleotides matching TRBD2. CDR1 is MNHEY and CDR2 is SVGAGI in the germline V gene. The CDR3 contains 14 residues. The junction had 1 base not matched to a gene; V was cut back by 0 bases and J by 2 bases. CDR3 residues: CASSYSGTTYEQYF. Here the CDR3 DNA reads TGTGCCAGCAGTTACTCCGGGACTACCTACGAGCAGTACTTC.

In its sample, this clonotype was seen many times. The chain employs TRBV28 and TRBJ1-5, with 7 bases that match TRBD1. V lost 6 bases, J lost 5 bases, and 16 bases stayed unmatched. Germline CDR1 and CDR2: MDHEN and SYDVKM. This CDR3 comprises 17 residues. CDR3 sequence reads: CASRVNRGSISHQPQHF. The CDR3 DNA reads as TGTGCCAGCAGGGTTAACAGGGGTAGTATAAGTCATCAGCCCCAGCATTTT. The whole variable domain, filled in from reference TRBV28 and TRBJ1-5, reads DVKVTQSSRYLVKRTGEKVFLECVQDMDHENMFWYRQDPGLGLRLIYFSYDVKMKEKGDIPEGYSVSREKKERFSLILESASTNQTSMYLCASRVNRGSISHQPQHFGDGTRLSIL.

This clonotype has a handful of counts. V usage is TRBV29-1 and J usage is TRBJ1-4, with D maybe TRBD1 (5 bases). The germline CDR1 and CDR2 sequences are SQVTM and ANQGSEA. This CDR3 is built from 13 residues. The V and J ends lost 6 bases and 2 bases respectively, with 10 bases between them. CDR3 sequence reads: CSVVGTTNEKLFF. CDR3 sequence (DNA): TGCAGCGTCGTGGGGACGACTAATGAAAAACTGTTTTTT. Complete variable domain (other parts from reference TRBV29-1 and TRBJ1-4): SAVISQKPSRDICQRGTSLTIQCQVDSQVTMMFWYRQQPGQSLTLIATANQGSEATYESGFVIDKFPISRPNLTFSTLTVSNMSPEDSSIYLCSVVGTTNEKLFFGSGTQLSVL.

CDR3 in DNA: TGCGCCAGCAGCTTGGATTTCGATGAGCAGTTCTTC. This encodes CASSLDFDEQFF. J is TRBJ2-1 and V is TRBV5-1, with D unresolved. Germline CDR1 and CDR2: SGHRS and YFSETQ. This CDR3 is built from 12 residues. V lost 0 bases to trimming and J lost 8 bases, with 6 bases between them.

This clonotype was observed at least ten times. J is TRBJ2-7 and V is TRBV29-1; TRBD2 is a possible D gene (5 bases). From germline, CDR1 is SQVTM and CDR2 ANQGSEA. The CDR3 is made up of 14 amino acids. Trimming took 0 bases from V and 4 from J, leaving 13 bases between them. DNA for the CDR3: TGCAGCGTTGAAGACGATGGGAGAGGGTACGAGCAGTACTTC. Its protein is CSVEDDGRGYEQYF.

This clonotype has a handful of counts. Here the CDR3 DNA reads TGCAGTGCTTACCCCCTCACGGCTAGCGGGACCCAAGATACGCAGTATTTT. Translating gives CSAYPLTASGTQDTQYF. This sequence joins TRBV20-1 and TRBJ2-3, with 9 bases identical to TRBD2. The CDR3 runs to 17 residues. The V gene's germline CDR1 is DFQATT and CDR2 SNEGSKA (reference sequence). Losses at the gene ends were 5 bases for V and 5 bases for J; bases not matched to a gene: 17.

The genes are TRBV5-1 and TRBJ2-1; D is possibly TRBD1 (5 bases). Germline-derived CDR1 and CDR2 are SGHRS and YFSETQ. V lost 4 bases to trimming and J lost 8 bases, with 13 bases between them. The CDR3 has 13 amino acids. CDR3 coding DNA: TGCGCCAGCAGCCCCTGGGGCAAGGATGAGCAGTTCTTC. This sequence encodes CASSPWGKDEQFF.

V usage is TRBV10-3 and J usage is TRBJ2-4; tentative D call: TRBD2 (6 bases). The CDR3 covers 12 residues. Trimming stripped 10 bases from V and 6 bases from J, with 13 bases between. In germline, CDR1 is ENHRY, CDR2 SYGVKD. The CDR3 region has the DNA TGTGCCACCGGAGGGAGCGCAAACATTCAGTACTTC. Translation gives CATGGSANIQYF.

The V call is TRBV10-3, the J call TRBJ1-1, with D perhaps matching TRBD1 (6 bases). Trimming stripped 4 bases from V and 2 bases from J, with 17 bases between. The germline gives CDR1 ENHRY, CDR2 SYGVKD. The CDR3 runs to 16 residues. In nucleotides, the CDR3 is TGTGCCATCAGTGTAAATCAGGGGCGAGGAAACACTGAAGCTTTCTTT. Translating it yields CAISVNQGRGNTEAFF.

The chain has TRBV6-2 or TRBV6-3 and TRBJ2-7, with 7 bases fitting TRBD2. After removal of 11 bases from V and 5 bases from J, the junction contained 15 bases not matched to a gene. The CDR3 runs 14 residues. Germline loops: CDR1 MNHEY, CDR2 SVGEGT. The CDR3 nucleotides are TGTGCCGTGGTCGGGAGGTTGCTGTCGGACGAGCAGTACTTC. Encoded protein: CAVVGRLLSDEQYF.

This clonotype appeared a few times. The genes are TRBV3-1 and TRBJ2-7, with 7 bases fitting TRBD1. Germline V gene lookup returns CDR1 LGHDT and CDR2 YNNKEL (reference sequence). CDR3 length: 14 amino acids. Trimming took 4 bases from V and 5 from J; bases not matched to a gene: 8. The CDR3 reads CASSRNRGSDEQYF. The CDR3 nucleotides read TGTGCCAGCAGCCGCAACAGGGGAAGCGACGAGCAGTACTTC.